What follows are 19 T cell receptor beta chains derived from one specimen sequenced in a study of blood T cells in healthy people across ages. A J-beta primer mix and a sample-barcoded 5' primer were used in a second PCR of roughly 6 to 11 cycles. TCRdb used MiXCR to reprocess the 5' RACE reads, holding one entry per CDR3 protein. The table includes more than 900,000 distinct CDR3 sequences, under 30% detected once. This sample also belongs to another study, concerning T cells of mothers and their children.

The sequenced sample consisted of blood. These receptors were collected from a girl aged 2 to 10 in good health.

The J gene is TRBJ2-4, the V gene TRBV20-1; D tentatively fits TRBD1 or TRBD2 (7 bases each). V was cut by 3 bases and J by 6 bases, with 21 bases left in between. The CDR3 loop spans 16 amino acids. CDR1 DFQATT and CDR2 SNEGSKA come from the germline V gene (reference sequence). This CDR3 is CSARGEGAISGNIQYF. CDR3 DNA: TGCAGTGCTAGGGGGGAGGGGGCGATTTCCGGAAACATTCAGTACTTC.

A remark on this clonotype: Possible read error: a much larger clone is one base away. This chain connects TRBV4-3 to TRBJ1-3; D not resolved. This CDR3 is built from 13 residues. Germline assignment: CDR1 LGHNA and CDR2 YSLEER. The V end lost 0 bases, the J end lost 3 bases, and 3 bases lay between the germline ends. The CDR3 DNA is TGCGCCAGCAGCCAAGATAATGGAAACACCATATATTTT. Protein: CASSQDNGNTIYF.

This clonotype was counted a few times. J is TRBJ2-5 and V is TRBV11-2, with TRBD1 identical over 9 bases. Judging by the DNA end, TRBJ2-1 fits better; the J call may be wrong. The CDR3 totals 18 residues. Germline CDR1 is SGHAT and CDR2 is FQNNGV. The CDR3 is CASSLQVGTGRLVNEQFF. CDR3 in DNA: TGTGCCAGCAGCCTCCAGGTTGGGACAGGGAGGTTGGTAAATGAGCAGTTCTTC.

This sequence joins TRBV5-6 and TRBJ1-6, with TRBD1 matching over 8 bases. Germline CDR1 is SGHDT and CDR2 is YYEEEE. V trimming: 4 bases; J trimming: 5 bases; junction bases outside the gene matches: 5. The CDR3 sequence is 15 residues long. In nucleotides, the CDR3 is TGTGCCAGCAGCCAGGTGGACAGGGATAATTCACCCCTCCACTTT. Its translation is CASSQVDRDNSPLHF.

There are a few counts of this clonotype. The V gene is TRBV6-1, the J gene TRBJ1-2; D not resolved. With 11 bases removed from V and 6 bases from J, the gap between germline ends came to 22 bases. Looked up from germline, CDR1 is MNHNS and CDR2 is SASEGT. The CDR3 consists of 14 residues. In nucleotides, the CDR3 is TGTGCCGGGAGGACCGCGCCAAGCGGGGATGGCTACACCTTC. Translation: CAGRTAPSGDGYTF.

CDR3 sequence (DNA): TGTGCCAGCAGCCAAGATCCAAGGATCGCGGGAGAGGCGCAGCATTTT. As protein: CASSQDPRIAGEAQHF. The chain employs TRBV14 and TRBJ2-3, with D uncertain. The J call may not be correct, given that the DNA end is closer to TRBJ1-5. Germline CDR1 and CDR2: SGHDN and FVKESK. The CDR3 covers 16 residues.

The chain joins TRBV29-1 to TRBJ1-2; 8 bases are shared with TRBD1. Germline assignment: CDR1 SQVTM and CDR2 ANQGSEA. Trimming removed 4 bases from V and 5 bases from J; junction bases left unmatched: 6. CDR3 length: 13 residues. The CDR3 coding sequence is TGCAGCGTTGCGACAGGGGATAAGTATGGCTACACCTTC. Amino acid sequence: CSVATGDKYGYTF.

CDR3 DNA: TGTGCCAGCAGCCGTACGGAAGATCAGCCCCAGCATTTT. Amino acid sequence: CASSRTEDQPQHF. The J gene is TRBJ1-5, the V gene TRBV7-6; D is undetermined. V was shortened by 5 bases and J by 5 bases, with 10 bases between the two germline ends. Germline CDR1 reads SGHVS; CDR2 reads FNYEAQ. CDR3 length: 13 residues.

This clonotype appeared a few times. This chain uses TRBV6-5 with TRBJ1-6, with D hard to call. This CDR3 has 15 amino acids. CDR1 and CDR2 (germline): MNHEY, SVGAGI. Between the trimmed V and J ends, which lost 7 bases and 8 bases, there was a span of 18 bases. CDR3 bases: TGTGCCAGCAACCGGCGGATCTCAAAGGATTCACCCCTCCACTTT. This encodes CASNRRISKDSPLHF.

The chain couples TRBV7-9 to TRBJ2-5; the D call may be TRBD1 or TRBD2 (6 bases each). The end of the DNA is better explained by TRBJ2-7, so the J call may be wrong. The CDR3 extends over 14 amino acids. Germline assignment: CDR1 SEHNR and CDR2 FQNEAQ (reference sequence). This chain's CDR3 is CASSPTGRSYEQYF. Here the CDR3 DNA reads TGTGCCAGCAGTCCTACAGGGAGGTCCTACGAGCAGTACTTC.

The V gene is TRBV24-1, the J gene TRBJ1-2, with D hard to call. The CDR3 sequence is 13 residues long. The V end lost 7 bases, the J end lost 0 bases, and 8 bases lay between the germline ends. Looked up from germline, CDR1 is KGHDR and CDR2 is SFDVKD. The CDR3 region has the DNA TGTGCCACCAGCGAGGAGGCTAACTATGGCTACACCTTC. Protein sequence: CATSEEANYGYTF.

The chain uses TRBV28 and TRBJ2-3; a weak D match, TRBD1 (6 bases). With 7 bases removed from V and 0 bases from J, the gap between germline ends came to 17 bases. This CDR3 is built from 16 residues. Germline CDR1 and CDR2: MDHEN and SYDVKM. The CDR3 spells CASILRGQPSTDTQYF. The DNA of the CDR3 is TGTGCCAGCATATTACGTGGACAGCCTAGCACAGATACGCAGTATTTT. The variable domain in full, with the rest retrieved from reference TRBV28 and TRBJ2-3, is DVKVTQSSRYLVKRTGEKVFLECVQDMDHENMFWYRQDPGLGLRLIYFSYDVKMKEKGDIPEGYSVSREKKERFSLILESASTNQTSMYLCASILRGQPSTDTQYFGPGTRLTVL.

This rearrangement joins TRBV4-2 to TRBJ2-7; 13 positions match TRBD2. Germline V CDR1 and CDR2: LGHNA, YNFKEQ. This CDR3 spans 15 amino acids. J was trimmed by 5 bases and V by 4 bases; bases with no gene match: 5. DNA of the CDR3: TGTGCCAGCAGCCCCAGGACTAGCGGGGGTAACGAGCAGTACTTC. This encodes CASSPRTSGGNEQYF.

The sample holds a few counts of this clonotype. The gene calls are TRBV7-2 and TRBJ1-4; D possibly corresponds to TRBD1 (5 bases). Trimming left V 6 bases short and J 2 bases short, with 7 bases between. The CDR3 covers 13 residues. The germline CDR1 and CDR2 sequences are SGHTA and FQGNSA. DNA for the CDR3: TGTGCCAGCAGTGCAGGGACTAATGAAAAACTGTTTTTT. It is translated as CASSAGTNEKLFF. The full variable domain, with the rest looked up from reference TRBV7-2 and TRBJ1-4, is GAGVSQSPSNKVTEKGKDVELRCDPISGHTALYWYRQSLGQGLEFLIYFQGNSAPDKSGLPSDRFSAERTGGSVSTLTIQRTQQEDSAVYLCASSAGTNEKLFFGSGTQLSVL.

The rearrangement uses TRBV20-1 and TRBJ1-1; tentatively, D is TRBD1 (6 bases). V was pared by 3 bases and J by 8 bases, with 13 bases between. The CDR3 covers 12 residues. The germline V gene has CDR1 DFQATT and CDR2 SNEGSKA (reference sequence). The CDR3 nucleotides read TGCAGTGCTAGTGCTGGGGGCGGGGAAGCTTTCTTT. Protein product: CSASAGGGEAFF.

The CDR3 DNA sequence: TGTGCCAGCAGTGAGGACGGTCGAGCGACGCAGTATTTT. Amino acid sequence: CASSEDGRATQYF. The V gene is TRBV6-1, the J gene TRBJ2-3; D not resolved. V was cut by 3 bases and J by 9 bases, with 13 bases left in between. Germline loops: CDR1 MNHNS, CDR2 SASEGT. The CDR3 contains 13 residues.

The chain is built from TRBV29-1 and TRBJ1-2, with 9 bases fitting TRBD1. Germline loops: CDR1 SQVTM, CDR2 ANQGSEA. The V and J ends lost 3 bases and 5 bases, in that order; junction bases with no gene match: 19. The CDR3 is 18 residues long. DNA for the CDR3: TGCAGCGTTGACTGGGGCCAGACTGACAGGGGGTTAGGGTATGGCTACACCTTC. This codes for CSVDWGQTDRGLGYGYTF.

The chain employs TRBV4-3 and TRBJ1-4; D is undetermined. The CDR3 totals 14 residues. Germline assignment: CDR1 LGHNA and CDR2 YSLEER. The V end lost 0 bases, the J end lost 7 bases, and 9 bases lay between the germline ends. The CDR3 region is CASSQELWTEKLFF. The CDR3 DNA reads TGCGCCAGCAGCCAAGAGCTTTGGACTGAAAAACTGTTTTTT.

The table lists this clonotype with a few counts. The chain couples TRBV21-1 to TRBJ2-5; the D call of TRBD1 is as the table states it, not checked on the DNA. The DNA end is more similar to TRBJ2-7, so the J call may be wrong. TRBV21-1 is reported as a pseudogene. This CDR3 contains 14 residues. CDR3 bases: TGTGCCAGCAGCAAAGGTGTGGTGTCCTACGAGCAGTACTTC. The encoded protein is CASSKGVVSYEQYF.